This TCR beta chain was sequenced during a study of cytomegalovirus exposure and HLA in healthy donors. TCRdb's copy holds only in-frame clones and misses some; the assay was immunoSEQ multiplex PCR. The data show about 120,000 clones, roughly 87% seen once. Study conclusions and caveats: Cytomegalovirus-associated status was assigned to about 180 TCR beta chains. Rarity characterized most TCR sequences, yet some public TCRs appeared in many donors. Cytomegalovirus status was reportedly diagnosed by the classifier with high specificity and sensitivity.

The CDR3 runs 14 residues. V was pared by 6 bases and J by 8 bases, with 3 bases of the junction left unmatched. The V gene's germline CDR1 is MNHEY and CDR2 SVGAGI. Of note for this clone: Antigen: not known.

Sequencing was done on a sample of PBMCs. This clonotype was obtained from a woman aged 18 to 35 in good health and CMV-seronegative. This rearrangement joins TRBV6-5 to TRBJ2-1; TRBD2 matches at 14 bases. CDR3 sequence: CASRGLAGEDEQFF. Written as DNA, the CDR3 is TGTGCCAGCAGGGGACTAGCGGGGGAAGATGAGCAGTTCTTC.